What follows is one TCR beta chain and its context. No antigen is known for it. Per the germline V gene, CDR1 is MNHEY and CDR2 is SVGAGI. Trimming took 6 bases from V and 2 from J, leaving 14 bases between them. The CDR3 spans 14 residues. This sample was included in a study of cytomegalovirus exposure and HLA in healthy donors. The repertoire was sequenced with immunoSEQ multiplex PCR; TCRdb's copy has only in-frame clones and lacks some. The sample has 100,000 to 150,000 clones; roughly 87% are singletons. While the first cohort had 600 to 800 subjects, the donors belonged to the separate validation cohort of about 110 subjects. The study, taken as a whole, reports: Specific recognition of CMV antigens was confirmed in vitro for a few chains (all CMV-associated).

The sequencing input was PBMCs. The receptor was isolated from a woman between 18 and 29 years old in good health and CMV-seronegative. The chain has TRBV6-5 and TRBJ2-7; the D gene is possibly TRBD1 (5 bases). CDR3 nucleotide sequence: TGTGCCAGCAGAATGCTAGGGGATCCCTACGAGCAGTACTTC. Translated, it gives CASRMLGDPYEQYF.